The 21 T cell receptor beta chains reported below all come from one sample, sequenced in a study of OX40 agonist ivuxolimab in advanced cancers. Assay used: immunoSEQ multiplex PCR; TCRdb lists only in-frame clones, some missing. The sample lists 48,000 or so clones; 85% to 90% were seen once. The sample here was CD4+ or CD8+ T cells sorted from blood, taken in a trial of the OX40 agonist ivuxolimab. Every receptor here comes from an adult with an advanced solid tumor such as melanoma, head and neck, liver or kidney cancer.

The V call is TRBV29-1, the J call TRBJ2-7; TRBD1 is a possible D gene (5 bases). Trimming took 5 bases from V and 2 from J, leaving 7 bases between them. This CDR3 comprises 11 residues. Germline values: CDR1 SQVTM, CDR2 ANQGSEA. The CDR3 nucleotides are TGCAGCGTTCAGGGCACCTACGAGCAGTACTTC. As protein: CSVQGTYEQYF.

V is TRBV2 and J is TRBJ1-5; unclear D gene. Germline V gene sequence: CDR1 SNHLY, CDR2 FYNNEI. The CDR3 totals 15 residues. Trimming removed 4 bases at V and 0 bases at J, with 10 bases between. CDR3 sequence: CASSGSRISNQPQHF. CDR3 DNA: TGTGCCAGCAGTGGATCCCGGATTAGCAATCAGCCCCAGCATTTT. Full variable domain (missing parts from reference TRBV2 and TRBJ1-5): EPEVTQTPSHQVTQMGQEVILRCVPISNHLYFYWYRQILGQKVEFLVSFYNNEISEKSEIFDDQFSVERPDGSNFTLKIRSTKLEDSAMYFCASSGSRISNQPQHFGDGTRLSIL.

The chain has TRBV7-2 and TRBJ1-1; D uncertain. CDR1 is SGHTA, CDR2 FQGNSA, per germline. Deletions cut 7 bases from V and 0 bases from J, with 9 bases between. The CDR3 length is 13 residues. DNA of the CDR3: TGTGCCAGCAAGGATATCATGAACACTGAAGCTTTCTTT. As protein: CASKDIMNTEAFF.

For the CDR3, the DNA is TGTGCCACCAGCAGTATGAGTAGGGGATTCAATGAGCAGTTCTTC. Its protein is CATSSMSRGFNEQFF. The chain recombines TRBV15 with TRBJ2-1; D possibly corresponds to TRBD1 (5 bases). The CDR3 has 15 residues. V dropped 3 bases and J dropped 6 bases, with 15 bases sitting between them. CDR1 is LNHNV, CDR2 YYDKDF, per germline (reference sequence).

The rearrangement uses TRBV11-3 and TRBJ2-2; 7 bases map to TRBD1. Germline V gene sequence: CDR1 SGHNT, CDR2 YENEEA. The CDR3 spans 15 residues. Trimming cost V 6 bases and J 0 bases; bases outside gene matches: 4. The CDR3 spells CASSSTGTNTGELFF. CDR3 DNA: TGTGCCAGCAGTTCGACAGGGACGAACACCGGGGAGCTGTTTTTT.

This clone was seen just once. This sequence joins TRBV9 and TRBJ1-4; 9 nucleotides align to TRBD1. This CDR3 region has 14 residues. Trimming cost V 2 bases and J 5 bases; bases outside gene matches: 1. Germline-derived CDR1 and CDR2 are SGDLS and YYNGEE. Here the CDR3 reads CASSVTGGNEKLFF. DNA for the CDR3: TGTGCCAGCAGCGTGACAGGGGGGAATGAAAAACTGTTTTTT.

The gene calls are TRBV6-6 and TRBJ2-2, with D tentatively TRBD2 (6 bases). From germline, CDR1 is MNHNY and CDR2 SVGAGI (reference sequence). Trimming took off 2 bases at V and 6 bases at J, with 16 bases between the two ends. The CDR3 sequence is 16 residues long. CDR3 in DNA: TGTGCCAGCAGTTACGGGCGGGGAACAATCGCCGGGGAGCTGTTTTTT. This gives the protein CASSYGRGTIAGELFF.

This clone has only a few counts. The chain has TRBV18 and TRBJ1-6; D remains ambiguous. The CDR3 extends over 12 amino acids. Germline values: CDR1 KGHSH, CDR2 LQKENI. Deletions cut 2 bases from V and 7 bases from J, with 3 bases between. The CDR3 protein is CASSPANSPLHF. The CDR3 bases are TGTGCCAGCTCACCAGCCAATTCACCCCTCCACTTT.

V gene TRBV27 combines with J gene TRBJ2-1; 12 bases match TRBD2. This CDR3 comprises 16 residues. In germline, CDR1 is MNHEY, CDR2 SMNVEV (reference sequence). With 4 bases clipped from V and 7 bases from J, the junction kept 8 bases outside the gene matches. CDR3 residues: CASSWKTSGSSNEQFF. The CDR3 region has the DNA TGTGCCAGCAGTTGGAAGACTAGCGGGAGTTCGAATGAGCAGTTCTTC.

The V and J genes are TRBV6-5 and TRBJ1-1; D not certain. The length of the CDR3 is 12 residues. Trimming left V 4 bases short and J 10 bases short, with 13 bases between. Germline assignment: CDR1 MNHEY and CDR2 SVGAGI. CDR3 in amino acids: CASSSRLGLAFF. The CDR3 bases are TGTGCCAGCAGTTCCCGACTTGGGCTAGCTTTCTTT.

The V call is TRBV19, the J call TRBJ1-1; 10 bases match TRBD1. There are 17 residues in the CDR3. Trimming at V came to 5 bases and at J to 4 bases, leaving 13 bases not matched to a gene. The germline V gene encodes CDR1 LNHDA and CDR2 SQIVND (reference sequence). The CDR3 DNA follows: TGTGCCAGTAGTCATATGTCCGGGACAGGGGTGGCCACTGAAGCTTTCTTT. This sequence encodes CASSHMSGTGVATEAFF.

This sequence joins TRBV2 and TRBJ1-1; 8 positions agree with TRBD1. Germline CDR1 is SNHLY and CDR2 is FYNNEI. The CDR3 is 14 amino acids. J lost 3 bases, V lost 6 bases, and 6 bases had no gene match. The chain's CDR3 is CASRRQGTYTEAFF. In DNA form, the CDR3 reads TGTGCCAGCAGGCGACAGGGGACATACACTGAAGCTTTCTTT.

The CDR3 here is CASSWTGNEQFF. CDR3 nucleotide sequence: TGTGCCAGCAGCTGGACAGGCAATGAGCAGTTCTTC. The chain employs TRBV5-5 and TRBJ2-1; 7 bases align to TRBD1. The V gene's germline CDR1 is SGHKS and CDR2 YYEKEE (reference sequence). Unmatched junction bases numbered 0, after V lost 3 bases and J lost 6 bases. CDR3 length: 12 amino acids.

The chain couples TRBV16 to TRBJ2-1; D gene unclear. Germline CDR1 reads KGHSY; CDR2 reads FQNENV. The CDR3 consists of 12 residues. Between the trimmed V and J ends, which lost 1 base and 9 bases, there was a span of 7 bases. The CDR3 region has the DNA TGTGCCAGCAGCCAATTAGTAGGTGAGCAGTTCTTC. Translation: CASSQLVGEQFF. Filled out from reference TRBV16 and TRBJ2-1, the complete variable domain reads GEEVAQTPKHLVRGEGQKAKLYCAPIKGHSYVFWYQQVLKNEFKFLISFQNENVFDETGMPKERFSAKCLPNSPCSLEIQATKLEDSAVYFCASSQLVGEQFFGPGTRLTVL.

The genes are TRBV6-5 and TRBJ2-7, with 8 bases that match TRBD1. The CDR3 covers 14 residues. Unmatched junction bases numbered 6, after V lost 5 bases and J lost 3 bases. Germline values: CDR1 MNHEY, CDR2 SVGAGI. The CDR3 sequence is CASSPADRGYEQYF. CDR3 nucleotide sequence: TGTGCCAGCAGTCCTGCAGACAGGGGCTACGAGCAGTACTTC.

The chain carries TRBV7-6 and TRBJ1-6, with D hard to call. The V and J ends lost 0 bases and 7 bases respectively, with 4 bases between them. The germline V gene has CDR1 SGHVS and CDR2 FNYEAQ. The CDR3 extends over 13 amino acids. The CDR3, as DNA: TGTGCCAGCAGCTTAGCGGAGAATTCACCCCTCCACTTT. Amino acid sequence: CASSLAENSPLHF.

The count of this clone is one. This chain joins TRBV19 and TRBJ2-1, with 14 bases fitting TRBD2. Germline V gene lookup returns CDR1 LNHDA and CDR2 SQIVND (reference sequence). J was trimmed by 8 bases and V by 1 base; bases with no gene match: 13. This CDR3 contains 19 residues. CDR3 DNA: TGTGCCAGTAGTATAGGGGGGACTAGCGGGAGATTCAGGGTCGATGAGCAGTTCTTC. It specifies CASSIGGTSGRFRVDEQFF.

J is TRBJ1-5 and V is TRBV6-5; 9 bases are a match to TRBD1. Trimming removed 6 bases from V and 7 bases from J; junction bases left unmatched: 1. Per germline, CDR1 MNHEY and CDR2 SVGAGI. The CDR3 has 12 residues. The CDR3 region is CASRTGGQPQHF. The CDR3 nucleotides read TGTGCCAGCAGGACAGGGGGACAGCCCCAGCATTTT.

This clone has a handful of counts. This sequence joins TRBV9 and TRBJ1-5, with 9 bases aligning to TRBD1. CDR1 is SGDLS, CDR2 YYNGEE, per germline. The CDR3 sequence is 14 residues long. Unmatched junction bases numbered 3, after V lost 3 bases and J lost 5 bases. The CDR3 is CASSDRDRDQPQHF. The CDR3 nucleotides are TGTGCCAGCAGCGACCGGGACAGGGATCAGCCCCAGCATTTT.

The chain carries TRBV13 and TRBJ1-3; TRBD1 matches at 7 bases. CDR1 is PRHDT, CDR2 FYEKMQ, per germline (reference sequence). CDR3 length: 15 amino acids. V was clipped by 2 bases and J by 3 bases; unmatched bases: 4. CDR3 DNA sequence: TGTGCCAGCAGCTTAACAGGGGAAGGTGGAAACACCATATATTTT. Its translation is CASSLTGEGGNTIYF.

The CDR3 sequence: CASSFDRYGYTF. The CDR3 DNA sequence: TGTGCCAGCAGCTTCGACCGATATGGCTACACCTTC. This chain connects TRBV5-4 to TRBJ1-2; D is uncertain. Per the germline V gene, CDR1 is SGHNT and CDR2 is YYREEE (reference sequence). The ends were cut back, 2 bases at V and 5 bases at J, with 7 bases in the middle. The CDR3 totals 12 residues. The complete variable domain, with remaining parts taken from reference TRBV5-4 and TRBJ1-2, reads ETGVTQSPTHLIKTRGQQVTLRCSSQSGHNTVSWYQQALGQGPQFIFQYYREEENGRGNFPPRFSGLQFPNYSSELNVNALELDDSALYLCASSFDRYGYTFGSGTRLTVV.